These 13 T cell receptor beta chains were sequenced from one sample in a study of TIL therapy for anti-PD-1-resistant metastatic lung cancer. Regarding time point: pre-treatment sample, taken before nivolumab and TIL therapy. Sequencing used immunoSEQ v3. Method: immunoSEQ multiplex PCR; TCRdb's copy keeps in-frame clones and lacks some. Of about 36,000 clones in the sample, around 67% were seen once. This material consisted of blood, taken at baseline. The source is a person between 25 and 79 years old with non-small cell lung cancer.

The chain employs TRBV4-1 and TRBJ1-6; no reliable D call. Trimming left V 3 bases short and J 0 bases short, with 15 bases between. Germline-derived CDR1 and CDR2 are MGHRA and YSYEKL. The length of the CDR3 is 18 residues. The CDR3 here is CASSHPFSGSSYNSPLHF. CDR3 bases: TGCGCCAGCAGCCACCCATTCTCGGGGAGCTCCTATAATTCACCCCTCCACTTT.

The CDR3 reads CASSLVGEKLFF. The CDR3 nucleotides read TGTGCCAGCAGCCTCGTTGGGGAAAAACTGTTTTTT. The V gene is TRBV9, the J gene TRBJ1-4, with no clear D. V was clipped by 4 bases and J by 8 bases, with 9 bases between them. This CDR3 is built from 12 residues. CDR1 and CDR2 (germline): SGDLS, YYNGEE.

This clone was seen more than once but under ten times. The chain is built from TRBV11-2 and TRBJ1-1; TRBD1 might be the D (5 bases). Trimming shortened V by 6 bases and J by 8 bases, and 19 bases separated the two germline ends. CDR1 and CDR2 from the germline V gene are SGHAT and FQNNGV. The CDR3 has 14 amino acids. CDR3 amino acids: CASRPHRYGLEAFF. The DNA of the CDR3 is TGTGCCAGCAGACCACACAGGTACGGGTTAGAAGCTTTCTTT.

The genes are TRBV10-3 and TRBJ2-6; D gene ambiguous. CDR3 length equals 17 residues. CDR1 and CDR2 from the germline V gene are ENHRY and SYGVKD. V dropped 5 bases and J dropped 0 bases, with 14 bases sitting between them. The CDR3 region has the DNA TGTGCCATCAGTCACAACGAGCCGAGCTCTGGGGCCAACGTCCTGACTTTC. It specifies CAISHNEPSSGANVLTF.

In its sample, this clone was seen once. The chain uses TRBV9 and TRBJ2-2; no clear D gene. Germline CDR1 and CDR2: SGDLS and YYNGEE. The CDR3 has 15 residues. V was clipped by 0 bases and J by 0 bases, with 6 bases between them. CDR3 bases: TGTGCCAGCAGCGTAGGGGCAGCGAACACCGGGGAGCTGTTTTTT. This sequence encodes CASSVGAANTGELFF.

The CDR3 sequence is CASSEFLGLGTMNTEAFF. CDR3 DNA sequence: TGTGCCAGCAGTGAATTTTTGGGACTGGGGACCATGAACACTGAAGCTTTCTTT. The J gene is TRBJ1-1, the V gene TRBV2; perhaps TRBD1 as D (5 bases). Looked up from germline, CDR1 is SNHLY and CDR2 is FYNNEI. The length of the CDR3 is 18 residues. V lost 2 bases to trimming and J lost 0 bases, with 19 bases between them.

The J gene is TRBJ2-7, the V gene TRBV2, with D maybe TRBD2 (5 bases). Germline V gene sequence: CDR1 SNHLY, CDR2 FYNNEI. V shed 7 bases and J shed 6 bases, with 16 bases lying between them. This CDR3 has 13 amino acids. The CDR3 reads CASTEILASEQYF. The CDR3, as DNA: TGTGCCAGCACTGAGATCCTAGCCTCCGAGCAGTACTTC.

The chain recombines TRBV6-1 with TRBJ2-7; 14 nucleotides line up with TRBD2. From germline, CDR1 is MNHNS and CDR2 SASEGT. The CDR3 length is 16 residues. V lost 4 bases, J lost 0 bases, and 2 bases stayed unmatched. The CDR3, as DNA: TGTGCCAGCAGTGGGACTAGCGGGGGGCACTCCTACGAGCAGTACTTC. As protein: CASSGTSGGHSYEQYF.

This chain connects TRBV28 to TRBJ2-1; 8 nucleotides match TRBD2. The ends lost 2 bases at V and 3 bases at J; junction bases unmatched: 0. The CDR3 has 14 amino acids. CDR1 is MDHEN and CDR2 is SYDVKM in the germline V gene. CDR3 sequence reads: CASSLTSGYNEQFF. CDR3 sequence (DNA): TGTGCCAGCAGTTTAACTAGCGGCTACAATGAGCAGTTCTTC.

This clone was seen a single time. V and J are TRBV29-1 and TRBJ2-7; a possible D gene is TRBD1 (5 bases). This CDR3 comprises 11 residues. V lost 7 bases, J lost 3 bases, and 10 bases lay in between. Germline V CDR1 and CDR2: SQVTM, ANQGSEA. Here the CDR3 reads CSGEDNYEQYF. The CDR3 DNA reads TGCAGCGGTGAGGACAACTACGAGCAGTACTTC.

CDR3 coding DNA: TGTGCCAGCTCACCAGCGGGGCTAGCGGGAGGAGAGACCCAGTACTTC. Translating it yields CASSPAGLAGGETQYF. V gene TRBV18 combines with J gene TRBJ2-5; 11 bases are shared with TRBD2. V lost 2 bases, J lost 4 bases, and 6 bases stayed unmatched. Looked up from germline, CDR1 is KGHSH and CDR2 is LQKENI. The length of the CDR3 is 16 residues.

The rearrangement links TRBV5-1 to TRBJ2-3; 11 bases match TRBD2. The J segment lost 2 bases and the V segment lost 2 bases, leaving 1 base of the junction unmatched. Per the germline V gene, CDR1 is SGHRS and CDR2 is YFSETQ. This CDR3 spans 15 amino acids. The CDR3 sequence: CASSLLAGVTDTQYF. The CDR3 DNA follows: TGCGCCAGCAGCTTACTAGCGGGAGTCACAGATACGCAGTATTTT.

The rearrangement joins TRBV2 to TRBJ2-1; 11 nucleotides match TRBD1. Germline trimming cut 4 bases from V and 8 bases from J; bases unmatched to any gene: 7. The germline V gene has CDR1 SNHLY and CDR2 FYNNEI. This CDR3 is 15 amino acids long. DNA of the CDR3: TGTGCCAGCAGTGCCGGGACAGGGGGTTTGGATGAGCAGTTCTTC. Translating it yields CASSAGTGGLDEQFF.